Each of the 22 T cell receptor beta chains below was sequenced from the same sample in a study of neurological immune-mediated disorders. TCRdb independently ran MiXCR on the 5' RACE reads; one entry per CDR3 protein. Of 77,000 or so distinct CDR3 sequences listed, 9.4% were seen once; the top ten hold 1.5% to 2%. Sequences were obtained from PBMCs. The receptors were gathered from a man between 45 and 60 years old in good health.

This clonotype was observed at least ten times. The CDR3 here is CASVLGASGSYEQYF. As DNA, the CDR3 is TGTGCCAGCGTCCTCGGGGCTAGCGGGTCCTACGAGCAGTACTTC. V gene TRBV7-2 combines with J gene TRBJ2-7, with TRBD2 identical over 8 bases. CDR1 SGHTA and CDR2 FQGNSA come from the germline V gene. V trimming: 8 bases; J trimming: 1 base; junction bases outside the gene matches: 10. The CDR3 consists of 15 residues.

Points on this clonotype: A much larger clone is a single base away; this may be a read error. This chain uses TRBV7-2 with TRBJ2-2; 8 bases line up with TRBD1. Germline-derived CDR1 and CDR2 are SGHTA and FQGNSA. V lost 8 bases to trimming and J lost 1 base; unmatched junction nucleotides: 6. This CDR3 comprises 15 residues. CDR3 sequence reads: CASEAGTGNTGELFF. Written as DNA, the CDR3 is TGTGCCAGCGAGGCCGGGACAGGGAACACCGGGGAGCTGTTTTTT.

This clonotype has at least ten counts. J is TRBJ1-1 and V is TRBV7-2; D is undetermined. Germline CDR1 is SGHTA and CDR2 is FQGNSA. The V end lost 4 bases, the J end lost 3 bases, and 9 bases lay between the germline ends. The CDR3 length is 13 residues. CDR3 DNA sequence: TGTGCCAGCAGCTACCGCCGGGACACTGAAGCTTTCTTT. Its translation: CASSYRRDTEAFF.

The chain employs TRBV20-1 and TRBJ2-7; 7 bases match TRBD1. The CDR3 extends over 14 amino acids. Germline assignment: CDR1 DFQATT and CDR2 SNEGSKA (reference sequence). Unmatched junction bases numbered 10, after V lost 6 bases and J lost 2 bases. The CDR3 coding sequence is TGCAGTGCCACAAGACAGGGCGATGCCTACGAGCAGTACTTC. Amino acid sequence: CSATRQGDAYEQYF.

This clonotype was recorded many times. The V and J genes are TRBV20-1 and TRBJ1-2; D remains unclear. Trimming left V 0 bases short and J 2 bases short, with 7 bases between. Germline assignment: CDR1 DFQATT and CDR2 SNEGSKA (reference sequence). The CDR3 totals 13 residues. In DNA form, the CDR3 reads TGCAGTGCTAGAGAGGCCCAGAACTATGGCTACACCTTC. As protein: CSAREAQNYGYTF.

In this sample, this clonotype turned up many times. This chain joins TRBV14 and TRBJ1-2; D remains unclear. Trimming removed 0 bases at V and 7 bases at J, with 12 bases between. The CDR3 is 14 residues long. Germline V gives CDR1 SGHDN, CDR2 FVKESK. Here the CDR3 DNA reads TGTGCCAGCAGCCAAGATACCGTGTTTGGTGGCTACACCTTC. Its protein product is CASSQDTVFGGYTF.

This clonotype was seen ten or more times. CDR3 protein: CASSLDSNEQFF. CDR3 DNA sequence: TGTGCCAGCAGTTTAGACTCGAATGAGCAGTTCTTC. V usage is TRBV28 and J usage is TRBJ2-1; no reliable D call. From germline, CDR1 is MDHEN and CDR2 SYDVKM. With 2 bases removed from V and 7 bases from J, the gap between germline ends came to 6 bases. The CDR3 has 12 residues.

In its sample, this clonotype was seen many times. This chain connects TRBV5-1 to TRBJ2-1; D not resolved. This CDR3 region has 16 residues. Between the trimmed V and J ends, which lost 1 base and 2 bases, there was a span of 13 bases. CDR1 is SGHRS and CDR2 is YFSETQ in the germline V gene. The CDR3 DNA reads TGCGCCAGCAGCTTGTTCGCTGACCCTCCCTACAATGAGCAGTTCTTC. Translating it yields CASSLFADPPYNEQFF.

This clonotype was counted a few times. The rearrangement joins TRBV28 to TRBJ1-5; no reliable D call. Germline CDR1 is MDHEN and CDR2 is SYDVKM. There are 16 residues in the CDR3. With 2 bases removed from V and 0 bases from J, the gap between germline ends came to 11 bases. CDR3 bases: TGTGCCAGCAGTTTAGCCGTTAGCTATAGCAATCAGCCCCAGCATTTT. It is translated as CASSLAVSYSNQPQHF.

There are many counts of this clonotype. The CDR3 loop reads CSAHPGRGSTEAFF. CDR3 in DNA: TGCAGCGCACACCCCGGCAGGGGGTCCACTGAAGCTTTCTTT. This chain joins TRBV29-1 and TRBJ1-1, with 7 bases fitting TRBD1. The CDR3 sequence is 14 residues long. CDR1 and CDR2 (germline): SQVTM, ANQGSEA. The ends lost 7 bases at V and 4 bases at J; junction bases unmatched: 12.

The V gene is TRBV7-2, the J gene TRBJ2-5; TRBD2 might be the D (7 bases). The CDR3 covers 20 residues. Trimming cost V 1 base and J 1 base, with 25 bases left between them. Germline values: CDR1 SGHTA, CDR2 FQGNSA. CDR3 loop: CASSLVLAGGAGPLQETQYF. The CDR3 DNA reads TGTGCCAGCAGCTTAGTCCTGGCTGGGGGGGCGGGCCCGCTCCAAGAGACCCAGTACTTC.

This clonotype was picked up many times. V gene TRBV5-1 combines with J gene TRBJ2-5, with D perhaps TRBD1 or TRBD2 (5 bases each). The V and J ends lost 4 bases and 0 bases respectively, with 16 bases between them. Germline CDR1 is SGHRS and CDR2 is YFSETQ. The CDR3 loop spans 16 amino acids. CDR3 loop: CASSPGTVSYQETQYF. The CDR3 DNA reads TGCGCCAGCAGCCCTGGGACGGTTTCGTACCAAGAGACCCAGTACTTC.

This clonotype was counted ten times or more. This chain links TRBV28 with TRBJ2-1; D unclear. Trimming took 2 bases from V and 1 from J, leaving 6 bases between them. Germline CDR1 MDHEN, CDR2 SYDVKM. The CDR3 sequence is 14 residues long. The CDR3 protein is CASSLTVSYNEQFF. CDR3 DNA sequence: TGTGCCAGCAGTTTAACCGTTTCCTACAATGAGCAGTTCTTC.

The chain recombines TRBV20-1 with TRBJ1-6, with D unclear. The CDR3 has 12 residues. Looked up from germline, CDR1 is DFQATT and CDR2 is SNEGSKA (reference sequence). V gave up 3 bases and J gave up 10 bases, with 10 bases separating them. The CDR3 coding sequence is TGCAGTGCTAGGGGCCCCGGGTCACCCCTCCACTTT. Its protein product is CSARGPGSPLHF.

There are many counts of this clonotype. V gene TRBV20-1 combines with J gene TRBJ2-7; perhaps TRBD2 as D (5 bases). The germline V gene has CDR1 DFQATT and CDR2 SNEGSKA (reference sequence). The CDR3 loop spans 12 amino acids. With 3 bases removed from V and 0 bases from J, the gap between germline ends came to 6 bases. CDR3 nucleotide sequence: TGCAGTGCTAGCGGGGTCTCCTACGAGCAGTACTTC. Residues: CSASGVSYEQYF.

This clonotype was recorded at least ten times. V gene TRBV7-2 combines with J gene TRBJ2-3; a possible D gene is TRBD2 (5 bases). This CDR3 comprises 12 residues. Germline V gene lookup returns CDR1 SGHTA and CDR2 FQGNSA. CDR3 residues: CARSAVTDTQYF. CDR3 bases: TGTGCGAGGTCAGCGGTCACAGATACGCAGTATTTT.

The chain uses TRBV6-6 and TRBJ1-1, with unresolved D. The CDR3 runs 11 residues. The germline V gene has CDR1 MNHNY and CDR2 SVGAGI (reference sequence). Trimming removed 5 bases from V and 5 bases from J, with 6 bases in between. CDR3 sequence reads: CASSPFTEAFF. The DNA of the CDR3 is TGTGCCAGCAGTCCTTTTACTGAAGCTTTCTTT.

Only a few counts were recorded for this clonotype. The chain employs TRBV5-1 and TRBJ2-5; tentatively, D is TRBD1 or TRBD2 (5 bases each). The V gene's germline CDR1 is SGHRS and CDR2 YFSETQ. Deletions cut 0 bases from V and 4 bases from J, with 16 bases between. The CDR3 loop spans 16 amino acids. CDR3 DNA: TGCGCCAGCAGCTTGGGTCGGGACCCCTGGCGAGAGACCCAGTACTTC. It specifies CASSLGRDPWRETQYF.

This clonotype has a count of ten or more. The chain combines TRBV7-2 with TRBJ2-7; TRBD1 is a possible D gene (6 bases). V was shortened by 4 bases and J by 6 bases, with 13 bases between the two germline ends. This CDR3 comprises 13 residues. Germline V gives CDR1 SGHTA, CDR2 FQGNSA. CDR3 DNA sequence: TGTGCCAGCAGCTCTCCTACAGGGACCGAGCAGTACTTC. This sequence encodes CASSSPTGTEQYF.

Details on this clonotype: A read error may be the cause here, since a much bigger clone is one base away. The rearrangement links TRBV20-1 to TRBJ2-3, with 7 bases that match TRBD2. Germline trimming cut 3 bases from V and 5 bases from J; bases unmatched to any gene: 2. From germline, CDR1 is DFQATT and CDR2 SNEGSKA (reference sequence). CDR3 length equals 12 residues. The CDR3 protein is CSARGGVDTQYF. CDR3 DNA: TGCAGTGCTAGGGGGGGGGTAGATACGCAGTATTTT.

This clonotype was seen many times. The CDR3 DNA sequence: TGCAGTGCTAGCGGTGCTAGCACAGATACGCAGTATTTT. This encodes CSASGASTDTQYF. V and J are TRBV20-1 and TRBJ2-3; D ambiguous. This CDR3 is 13 amino acids long. Germline V CDR1 and CDR2: DFQATT, SNEGSKA (reference sequence). Trimming pared 3 bases from V and 0 bases from J, leaving 7 bases between.

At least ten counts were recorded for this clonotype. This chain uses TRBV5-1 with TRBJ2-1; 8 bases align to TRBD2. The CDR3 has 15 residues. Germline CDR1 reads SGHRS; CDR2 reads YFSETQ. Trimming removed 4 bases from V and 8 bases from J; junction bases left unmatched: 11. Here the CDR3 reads CASSRRGTSRDEQFF. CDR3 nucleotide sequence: TGCGCCAGCAGCAGACGCGGGACTAGTCGGGATGAGCAGTTCTTC.